This TCR beta chain derives from a study of CD8+CD57+ T cells in acquired aplastic anemia. Study-level results: Patients and controls shared about 27 CD8+ CDR3 sequences.

TCR beta VDJ and CDR3 profiles were obtained from a genomic DNA template. Via MiXCR, TCRdb re-called the reads, giving one row per CDR3 protein. The sample shows about 200,000 distinct CDR3 sequences, approximately 60% of them seen only once. An expansion of CD8+CD57+ cells by flow cytometry had been shown in patients chosen for sequencing. On this clonotype: What it binds is not known.

The V gene's germline CDR1 is SGHRS and CDR2 YFSETQ. The J segment lost 0 bases and the V segment lost 4 bases, leaving 10 bases of the junction unmatched. The CDR3 spans 16 residues. The V and J genes are TRBV5-1 and TRBJ2-7; TRBD1 agrees at 7 bases. The TCR originated in a human donor with aplastic anemia. The source material was sorted CD4+, CD8+, or CD8+CD57+ T cells (not recorded which) from PBMCs. CDR3 in DNA: TGCGCCAGCAGCCCAAGGGGACAGTCTTTCTCCTACGAGCAGTACTTC. This encodes CASSPRGQSFSYEQYF.